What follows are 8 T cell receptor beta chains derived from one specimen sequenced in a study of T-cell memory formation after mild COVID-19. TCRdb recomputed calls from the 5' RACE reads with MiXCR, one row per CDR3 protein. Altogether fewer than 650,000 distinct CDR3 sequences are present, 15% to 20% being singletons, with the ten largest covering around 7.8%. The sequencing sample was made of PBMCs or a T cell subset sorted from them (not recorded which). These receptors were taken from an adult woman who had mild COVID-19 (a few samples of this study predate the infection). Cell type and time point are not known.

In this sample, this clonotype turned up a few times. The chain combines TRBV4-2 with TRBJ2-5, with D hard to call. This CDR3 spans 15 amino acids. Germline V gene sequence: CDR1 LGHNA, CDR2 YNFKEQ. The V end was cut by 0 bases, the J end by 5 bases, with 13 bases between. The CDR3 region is CASSQEERTAETQYF. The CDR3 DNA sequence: TGTGCCAGCAGCCAAGAAGAGAGGACCGCGGAGACCCAGTACTTC.

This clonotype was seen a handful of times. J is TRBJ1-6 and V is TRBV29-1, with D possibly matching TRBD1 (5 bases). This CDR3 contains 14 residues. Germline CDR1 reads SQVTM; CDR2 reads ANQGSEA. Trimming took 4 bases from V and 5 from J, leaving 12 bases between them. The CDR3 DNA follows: TGCAGCGTTGCAGACATGGGGCATAATTCACCCCTCCACTTT. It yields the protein CSVADMGHNSPLHF.

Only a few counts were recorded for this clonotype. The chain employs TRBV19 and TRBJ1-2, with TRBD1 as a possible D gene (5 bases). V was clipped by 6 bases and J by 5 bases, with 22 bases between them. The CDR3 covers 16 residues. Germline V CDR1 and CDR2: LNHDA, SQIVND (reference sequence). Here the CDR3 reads CASSPAVSAGVYGYTF. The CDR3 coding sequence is TGTGCCAGTAGCCCGGCGGTTTCGGCGGGGGTTTATGGCTACACCTTC.

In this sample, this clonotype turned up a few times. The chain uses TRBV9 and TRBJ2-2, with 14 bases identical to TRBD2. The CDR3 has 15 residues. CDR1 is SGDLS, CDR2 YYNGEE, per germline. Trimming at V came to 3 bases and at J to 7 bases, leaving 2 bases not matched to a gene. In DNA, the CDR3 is TGTGCCAGCAGCGCAGGACTAGCGGGAGGCGGGGAGCTGTTTTTT. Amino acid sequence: CASSAGLAGGGELFF.

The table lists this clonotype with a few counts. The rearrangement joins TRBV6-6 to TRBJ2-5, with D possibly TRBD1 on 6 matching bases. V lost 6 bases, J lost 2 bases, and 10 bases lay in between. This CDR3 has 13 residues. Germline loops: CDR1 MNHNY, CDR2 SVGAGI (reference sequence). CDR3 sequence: CASRGTSQETQYF. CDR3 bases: TGTGCCAGCAGGGGGACAAGTCAAGAGACCCAGTACTTC.

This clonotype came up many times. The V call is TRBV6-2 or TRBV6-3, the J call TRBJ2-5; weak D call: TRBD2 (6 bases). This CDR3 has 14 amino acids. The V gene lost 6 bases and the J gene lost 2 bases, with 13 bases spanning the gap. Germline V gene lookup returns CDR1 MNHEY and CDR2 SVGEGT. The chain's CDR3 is CASRGLADQETQYF. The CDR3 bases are TGTGCCAGCAGAGGGTTAGCGGATCAAGAGACCCAGTACTTC.

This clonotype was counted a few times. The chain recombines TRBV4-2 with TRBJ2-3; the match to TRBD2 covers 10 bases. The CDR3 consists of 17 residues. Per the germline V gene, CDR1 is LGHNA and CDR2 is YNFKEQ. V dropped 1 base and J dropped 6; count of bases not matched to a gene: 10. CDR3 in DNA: TGTGCCAGCAGCCAAGTCGGGTCTAGCGGGGGACCGGATACGCAGTATTTT. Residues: CASSQVGSSGGPDTQYF.

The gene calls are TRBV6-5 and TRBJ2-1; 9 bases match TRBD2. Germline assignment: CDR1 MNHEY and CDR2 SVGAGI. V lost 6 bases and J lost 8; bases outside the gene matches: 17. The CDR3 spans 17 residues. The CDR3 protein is CASSPSGTSFISYEQFF. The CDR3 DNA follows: TGTGCCAGCAGCCCCTCCGGGACTAGCTTCATCAGTTATGAGCAGTTCTTC.